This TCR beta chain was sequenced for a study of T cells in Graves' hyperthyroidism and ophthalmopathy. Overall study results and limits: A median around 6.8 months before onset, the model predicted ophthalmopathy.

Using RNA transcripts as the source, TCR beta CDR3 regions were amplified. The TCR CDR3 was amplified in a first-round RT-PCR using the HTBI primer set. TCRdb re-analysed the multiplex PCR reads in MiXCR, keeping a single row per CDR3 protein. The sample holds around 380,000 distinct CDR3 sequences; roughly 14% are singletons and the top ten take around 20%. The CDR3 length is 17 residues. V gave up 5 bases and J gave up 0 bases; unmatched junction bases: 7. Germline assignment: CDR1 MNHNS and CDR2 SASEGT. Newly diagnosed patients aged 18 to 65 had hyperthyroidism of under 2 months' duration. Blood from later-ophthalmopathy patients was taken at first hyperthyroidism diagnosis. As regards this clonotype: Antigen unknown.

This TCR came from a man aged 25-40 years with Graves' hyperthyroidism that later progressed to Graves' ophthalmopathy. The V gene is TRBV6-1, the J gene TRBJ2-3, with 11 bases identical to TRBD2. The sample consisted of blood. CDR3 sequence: CASSSRTSGLSTDTQYF. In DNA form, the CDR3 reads TGTGCCAGCAGTAGCCGGACTAGCGGGCTTAGCACAGATACGCAGTATTTT.